Below are 28 T cell receptor beta chains sequenced from a single sample in a study of CD8+ T cells in alopecia areata. Reverse transcription of extracted RNA yielded cDNA, which provided the sequencing template. Assay used: immunoSEQ multiplex PCR; TCRdb lists only in-frame clones, some missing. The sample shows some 180,000 clones, about 51% of them seen only once. Described treatment: oral pan-JAK inhibitor, 5-10 mg twice daily. The sample consisted of CD8+ T cells sorted from blood, taken at week 52, from a patient treated with tofacitinib. These TCRs come from a human donor with alopecia areata.

This rearrangement joins TRBV4-1 to TRBJ2-7, with D unclear. Germline V gives CDR1 MGHRA, CDR2 YSYEKL. V was pared by 4 bases and J by 2 bases, with 12 bases between. The CDR3 runs to 14 residues. CDR3 DNA: TGCGCCAGCAGCCTCGAAGGGCGCCCCTACGAGCAGTACTTC. It codes for CASSLEGRPYEQYF.

This chain connects TRBV4-1 to TRBJ2-1, with 10 nucleotides matching TRBD1. The trim removed 0 bases at V and 8 bases at J, leaving 10 bases unmatched. This CDR3 region has 17 residues. The germline V gene has CDR1 MGHRA and CDR2 YSYEKL. Written as DNA, the CDR3 is TGCGCCAGCAGCCAAGATCCAACGTCCGGGACAGGGGATGAGCAGTTCTTC. Translating it yields CASSQDPTSGTGDEQFF.

The chain is built from TRBV9 and TRBJ2-7; no reliable D call. Looked up from germline, CDR1 is SGDLS and CDR2 is YYNGEE. CDR3 length equals 14 residues. Trimming cost V 0 bases and J 1 base, with 8 bases left between them. CDR3 protein: CASSVGRTSYEQYF. The CDR3 DNA follows: TGTGCCAGCAGCGTAGGACGCACGTCCTACGAGCAGTACTTC.

This chain connects TRBV5-6 to TRBJ2-3, with 9 bases that match TRBD2. The CDR3 extends over 16 amino acids. The ends lost 3 bases at V and 5 bases at J; junction bases unmatched: 10. The germline CDR1 and CDR2 sequences are SGHDT and YYEEEE. Here the CDR3 reads CASSSQGLAEGDTQYF. DNA for the CDR3: TGTGCCAGCAGCTCACAGGGACTAGCAGAGGGAGATACGCAGTATTTT.

This clone came up a few times. The CDR3 DNA reads as TGTGCCAGCAGTGAAGCGTTTGGCACGCAAGAGACCCAGTACTTC. It yields the protein CASSEAFGTQETQYF. This sequence joins TRBV2 and TRBJ2-5; unclear D gene. Germline CDR1 is SNHLY and CDR2 is FYNNEI. The length of the CDR3 is 15 residues. The germline V and J ends were trimmed by 0 bases and 2 bases, with 10 bases remaining between them.

The chain is built from TRBV11-2 and TRBJ1-5; no clear D. The CDR3 has 13 amino acids. Germline assignment: CDR1 SGHAT and CDR2 FQNNGV. With 5 bases removed from V and 3 bases from J, the gap between germline ends came to 8 bases. The CDR3 spells CASSRTANQPQHF. CDR3 nucleotides: TGTGCCAGCAGCCGGACGGCCAATCAGCCCCAGCATTTT.

This clone occurred a few times. The genes are TRBV9 and TRBJ2-5; D not certain. CDR1 is SGDLS, CDR2 YYNGEE, per germline. The ends were cut back, 3 bases at V and 4 bases at J, with 13 bases in the middle. CDR3 length: 14 residues. The CDR3 protein is CASSGLTDTETQYF. The CDR3 nucleotides read TGTGCCAGCAGCGGACTGACCGATACAGAGACCCAGTACTTC.

V usage is TRBV11-2 and J usage is TRBJ2-2; 10 bases map to TRBD1. This CDR3 spans 16 amino acids. CDR1 is SGHAT, CDR2 FQNNGV, per germline. V trimming: 1 base; J trimming: 6 bases; junction bases outside the gene matches: 5. This CDR3 reads CASSLAGQGGAGELFF. CDR3 DNA sequence: TGTGCCAGCAGCTTAGCTGGACAGGGGGGGGCCGGGGAGCTGTTTTTT.

The V and J genes are TRBV25-1 and TRBJ2-1; 8 bases line up with TRBD1. V shed 8 bases, J shed 1 base, and the junction held 4 bases outside the gene matches. This CDR3 is 14 amino acids long. Per the germline V gene, CDR1 is MGHDK and CDR2 is SYGVNS. CDR3 amino acids: CASPTGGSYNEQFF. The CDR3, as DNA: TGTGCCAGCCCCACAGGGGGATCCTACAATGAGCAGTTCTTC.

The gene calls are TRBV5-1 and TRBJ2-1, with 9 positions matching TRBD1. CDR3 size: 14 residues. Germline CDR1 is SGHRS and CDR2 is YFSETQ. The J segment lost 5 bases and the V segment lost 2 bases, leaving 2 bases of the junction unmatched. The CDR3, as DNA: TGCGCCAGCAGCTTACAGGGGGCAGACAATGAGCAGTTCTTC. Protein sequence: CASSLQGADNEQFF.

Only a few counts were recorded for this clone. This chain connects TRBV7-8 to TRBJ1-1; weak D call: TRBD1 (6 bases). V was shortened by 3 bases and J by 3 bases, with 14 bases between the two germline ends. This CDR3 spans 15 amino acids. Germline-derived CDR1 and CDR2 are SGHVS and FQNEAQ. The CDR3 sequence is CASSFRLRGDTEAFF. The DNA for the CDR3 is TGTGCCAGCAGCTTTCGGCTCAGGGGTGACACTGAAGCTTTCTTT.

This clone was counted only a few times. The CDR3 here is CASRGAVSSYNEQFF. CDR3 DNA: TGTGCCAGCAGAGGGGCTGTAAGCTCCTACAATGAGCAGTTCTTC. The genes are TRBV25-1 and TRBJ2-1, with a possible D match to TRBD1 (5 bases). Trimming took off 6 bases at V and 0 bases at J, with 12 bases between the two ends. CDR3 length: 15 amino acids. Germline V gene sequence: CDR1 MGHDK, CDR2 SYGVNS.

The V and J genes are TRBV6-1 and TRBJ2-7, with a possible D match to TRBD1 (6 bases). Deletions cut 3 bases from V and 4 bases from J, with 10 bases between. This CDR3 has 13 amino acids. Germline loops: CDR1 MNHNS, CDR2 SASEGT. The CDR3 spells CASSDGRGYEQYF. The CDR3 coding sequence is TGTGCCAGCAGTGATGGCAGGGGTTACGAGCAGTACTTC.

This clone was recorded once. The chain employs TRBV7-3 and TRBJ2-1, with a possible D match to TRBD1 (6 bases). Trimming pared 4 bases from V and 6 bases from J, leaving 13 bases between. The V gene's germline CDR1 is SGHTA and CDR2 FQGTGA. The CDR3 runs to 14 residues. CDR3: CASSYRVMVNEQFF. The CDR3 coding sequence is TGTGCCAGCAGCTACAGGGTCATGGTCAATGAGCAGTTCTTC. Together with reference TRBV7-3 and TRBJ2-1, the CDR3 gives the full variable domain: GAGVSQTPSNKVTEKGKYVELRCDPISGHTALYWYRQSLGQGPEFLIYFQGTGAADDSGLPNDRFFAVRPEGSVSTLKIQRTERGDSAVYLCASSYRVMVNEQFFGPGTRLTVL.

In this sample, this clone turned up a few times. This rearrangement joins TRBV5-4 to TRBJ1-2, with 8 bases aligning to TRBD1. With V trimmed by 4 bases and J by 5 bases, 4 bases remained unmatched. Germline-derived CDR1 and CDR2 are SGHNT and YYREEE (reference sequence). The CDR3 runs to 13 residues. The CDR3 DNA follows: TGTGCCAGCAGCCCGGACAGGGAATATGGCTACACCTTC. Its translation is CASSPDREYGYTF.

This clone turned up a few times. This chain uses TRBV10-3 with TRBJ2-5; 7 bases map to TRBD1. The CDR3 totals 11 residues. From germline, CDR1 is ENHRY and CDR2 SYGVKD. The V segment lost 9 bases and the J segment 3 bases; nucleotides outside the gene matches: 1. This chain's CDR3 is CAMGTEETQYF. The CDR3 DNA follows: TGTGCCATGGGGACAGAAGAGACCCAGTACTTC.

The chain uses TRBV6-1 and TRBJ2-5; D gene uncertain. The V gene lost 1 base and the J gene lost 5 bases, with 14 bases spanning the gap. Germline assignment: CDR1 MNHNS and CDR2 SASEGT. The CDR3 totals 15 residues. CDR3 bases: TGTGCCAGCAGTGAAGGGGTAGACCTCAGGGAGACCCAGTACTTC. Amino acid sequence: CASSEGVDLRETQYF.

This clone has only a few counts. The rearrangement uses TRBV10-1 and TRBJ1-1; D is uncertain. The CDR3 contains 15 residues. V was trimmed by 0 bases and J by 1 base, leaving 9 bases between them. The germline V gene has CDR1 WNHNN and CDR2 SYGVQD (reference sequence). The CDR3 sequence is CASSESRQSNTEAFF. CDR3 DNA sequence: TGCGCCAGCAGTGAGTCGAGACAATCGAACACTGAAGCTTTCTTT.

This clone came up once. The CDR3 protein is CASSSGGGQFF. The DNA for the CDR3 is TGTGCCAGCAGTTCCGGAGGAGGGCAGTTCTTC. The genes are TRBV6-6 and TRBJ2-1; tentative D call: TRBD2 (5 bases). V was cut by 4 bases and J by 12 bases, with 10 bases left in between. CDR1 MNHNY and CDR2 SVGAGI come from the germline V gene (reference sequence). There are 11 residues in the CDR3.

This chain uses TRBV6-6 with TRBJ2-7; a possible D gene is TRBD1 (5 bases). V was cut by 8 bases and J by 1 base, with 9 bases left in between. The CDR3 contains 12 residues. CDR1 is MNHNY, CDR2 SVGAGI, per germline (reference sequence). CDR3 in amino acids: CASCPGSYEQYF. The CDR3 DNA is TGTGCCAGCTGCCCAGGGTCCTACGAGCAGTACTTC.

The chain couples TRBV9 to TRBJ2-7, with D perhaps matching TRBD1 or TRBD2 (5 bases each). CDR3 length: 13 residues. From germline, CDR1 is SGDLS and CDR2 YYNGEE. Trimming pared 7 bases from V and 1 base from J, leaving 12 bases between. CDR3 sequence: CASGRDGSYEQYF. Here the CDR3 DNA reads TGTGCCAGCGGCCGGGACGGATCCTACGAGCAGTACTTC.

The chain uses TRBV4-2 and TRBJ2-5; D gene unclear. Deletions cut 1 base from V and 5 bases from J, with 8 bases between. Germline V gives CDR1 LGHNA, CDR2 YNFKEQ. CDR3 length equals 13 residues. The DNA for the CDR3 is TGTGCCAGCAGCCAAGTCGGAATGGAGACCCAGTACTTC. This translates into CASSQVGMETQYF.

Of note for this clone: This may arise from a read error, as a much more abundant clone is one base away. The chain couples TRBV2 to TRBJ1-1; possible D gene TRBD1, 6 bases. Germline loops: CDR1 SNHLY, CDR2 FYNNEI. The CDR3 spans 14 residues. V was trimmed by 2 bases and J by 3 bases, leaving 10 bases between them. The CDR3 coding sequence is TGTGCCAGCAGTGAAACAGGGTGGGACACTGAAGCTTTCTTT. Translated, it gives CASSETGWDTEAFF.

The V and J genes are TRBV29-1 and TRBJ1-4; 9 bases are shared with TRBD1. Germline values: CDR1 SQVTM, CDR2 ANQGSEA. V lost 6 bases, J lost 6 bases, and 5 bases stayed unmatched. This CDR3 is built from 13 residues. The CDR3 coding sequence is TGCAGCGTAACAGACAGGGGGGATGAAAAACTGTTTTTT. Its protein is CSVTDRGDEKLFF.

This clone was counted only a few times. The chain recombines TRBV11-2 with TRBJ2-7; TRBD1 might be the D (5 bases). The CDR3 runs to 14 residues. Germline V gene data show CDR1 as SGHAT and CDR2 as FQNNGV. The V end lost 3 bases, the J end lost 2 bases, and 11 bases lay between the germline ends. CDR3 bases: TGTGCCAGCAGCTTCATTGGGGCAGCCTACGAGCAGTACTTC. It encodes CASSFIGAAYEQYF.

V is TRBV29-1 and J is TRBJ2-5; tentatively, D is TRBD1 (6 bases). In germline, CDR1 is SQVTM, CDR2 ANQGSEA. V was shortened by 3 bases and J by 3 bases, with 14 bases between the two germline ends. This CDR3 is built from 14 residues. CDR3 sequence (DNA): TGCAGCGTTGATTGGGGGCGGAATGAAGAGACCCAGTACTTC. Translating it yields CSVDWGRNEETQYF. Using reference TRBV29-1 and TRBJ2-5 for the parts outside the CDR3, the full variable domain is SAVISQKPSRDICQRGTSLTIQCQVDSQVTMMFWYRQQPGQSLTLIATANQGSEATYESGFVIDKFPISRPNLTFSTLTVSNMSPEDSSIYLCSVDWGRNEETQYFGPGTRLLVL.

There are a few counts of this clone. The V and J genes are TRBV4-3 and TRBJ2-3; 7 bases line up with TRBD1. Germline CDR1 LGHNA, CDR2 YSLEER. The CDR3 runs to 17 residues. V lost 0 bases to trimming and J lost 2 bases; unmatched junction nucleotides: 8. CDR3 loop: CASSQDLETGFTDTQYF. The CDR3 DNA sequence: TGCGCCAGCAGCCAAGATTTGGAGACAGGGTTCACAGATACGCAGTATTTT.

This chain joins TRBV18 and TRBJ2-1; 12 bases agree with TRBD2. V trimming: 6 bases; J trimming: 2 bases; junction bases outside the gene matches: 20. This CDR3 is 21 amino acids long. CDR1 and CDR2 from the germline V gene are KGHSH and LQKENI. The CDR3 is CASSPNRGSSGGAVTYNEQFF. DNA of the CDR3: TGTGCCAGCTCCCCTAACCGAGGCTCTAGCGGGGGGGCCGTTACCTACAATGAGCAGTTCTTC.